Listed here are 15 T cell receptor beta chains from one sample, sequenced in a study of OX40 agonist ivuxolimab in advanced cancers. Receptor libraries were prepared by the immunoSEQ multiplex PCR assay. TCRdb limited this immuneACCESS table to in-frame rearrangements with V and J called. A share of clones is missing; checked studies link under half to unresolved V genes, and the rest is unexplained. The sample contains 85,000 to 100,000 clones, roughly nine tenths of them found a single time. Together, the top ten hold roughly 0.31% of the sample. Here the sequenced sample was CD4+ or CD8+ T cells sorted from blood, taken in a trial of the OX40 agonist ivuxolimab. Source of these receptors: an adult with an advanced solid tumor such as melanoma, head and neck, liver or kidney cancer.

The rearrangement joins TRBV18 to TRBJ1-1; TRBD1 might be the D (6 bases). The V end lost 3 bases, the J end lost 5 bases, and 13 bases lay between the germline ends. The CDR3 is made up of 14 amino acids. Germline assignment: CDR1 KGHSH and CDR2 LQKENI. CDR3: CASSPRQVDTEAFF. The CDR3 nucleotides are TGTGCCAGCTCACCTAGACAGGTAGATACTGAAGCTTTCTTT.

This clone was picked up one time. The CDR3 here is CASSGRTGLYNEQFF. CDR3 nucleotide sequence: TGTGCCAGCAGCGGGCGTACAGGGCTCTACAATGAGCAGTTCTTC. The rearrangement uses TRBV6-5 and TRBJ2-1, with a tentative D call TRBD1 (6 bases). The germline V and J ends were trimmed by 6 bases and 3 bases, with 15 bases remaining between them. The germline V gene encodes CDR1 MNHEY and CDR2 SVGAGI. This CDR3 is built from 15 residues.

The rearrangement links TRBV7-2 to TRBJ2-5; 9 nucleotides align to TRBD1. The germline V gene encodes CDR1 SGHTA and CDR2 FQGNSA. With 4 bases clipped from V and 4 bases from J, the junction kept 4 bases outside the gene matches. This CDR3 has 14 amino acids. CDR3 amino acids: CASSSGQGAETQYF. In nucleotides, the CDR3 is TGTGCCAGCAGCTCGGGACAGGGTGCAGAGACCCAGTACTTC.

The CDR3 here is CASSLMGVSYEQYF. CDR3 DNA sequence: TGTGCCAGCAGTTTAATGGGGGTGAGCTACGAGCAGTACTTC. The chain joins TRBV28 to TRBJ2-7; D is possibly TRBD1 or TRBD2 (5 bases each). This CDR3 is 14 amino acids long. Between the trimmed V and J ends, which lost 2 bases and 3 bases, there was a span of 11 bases. Germline CDR1 MDHEN, CDR2 SYDVKM.

The chain is built from TRBV7-2 and TRBJ2-2; no definite D call. Germline CDR1 reads SGHTA; CDR2 reads FQGNSA. With 1 base removed from V and 2 bases from J, the gap between germline ends came to 11 bases. The CDR3 spans 16 residues. The CDR3 coding sequence is TGTGCCAGCAGCTTAGGTAGTACAATTAACACCGGGGAGCTGTTTTTT. It yields the protein CASSLGSTINTGELFF.

This chain uses TRBV7-3 with TRBJ2-3; 8 nucleotides align to TRBD1. There are 15 residues in the CDR3. Germline V gene data show CDR1 as SGHTA and CDR2 as FQGTGA. V dropped 4 bases and J dropped 3; count of bases not matched to a gene: 6. The CDR3 reads CASSSQGVRTDTQYF. CDR3 DNA sequence: TGTGCCAGCAGCTCACAGGGGGTCAGAACAGATACGCAGTATTTT.

The V gene is TRBV30, the J gene TRBJ2-5; either TRBD1 or TRBD2 may supply D (7 bases each). Looked up from germline, CDR1 is GTSNPN and CDR2 is SVGIG (reference sequence). Trimming shortened V by 7 bases and J by 14 bases, and 20 bases separated the two germline ends. This CDR3 contains 11 residues. CDR3 sequence (DNA): TGTGCCTACCAGGGGGGGGCGGGCCTCTACTTC. Protein sequence: CAYQGGAGLYF.

The chain employs TRBV5-1 and TRBJ2-1, with 9 positions matching TRBD2. This CDR3 is built from 15 residues. The germline V gene has CDR1 SGHRS and CDR2 YFSETQ. V gave up 0 bases and J gave up 6 bases; unmatched junction bases: 4. CDR3 sequence reads: CASSLGSGRSNEQFF. In nucleotides, the CDR3 is TGCGCCAGCAGCTTGGGTAGCGGGAGAAGCAATGAGCAGTTCTTC. Complete variable domain (other parts from reference TRBV5-1 and TRBJ2-1): KAGVTQTPRYLIKTRGQQVTLSCSPISGHRSVSWYQQTPGQGLQFLFEYFSETQRNKGNFPGRFSGRQFSNSRSEMNVSTLELGDSALYLCASSLGSGRSNEQFFGPGTRLTVL.

This sequence joins TRBV9 and TRBJ1-1; D unresolved. V lost 0 bases, J lost 4 bases, and 10 bases lay in between. The CDR3 is 14 amino acids. Per germline, CDR1 SGDLS and CDR2 YYNGEE. The CDR3 nucleotides are TGTGCCAGCAGCGTAGATGTGGTAGGCACTGAAGCTTTCTTT. This encodes CASSVDVVGTEAFF. Filled out from reference TRBV9 and TRBJ1-1, the complete variable domain reads DSGVTQTPKHLITATGQRVTLRCSPRSGDLSVYWYQQSLDQGLQFLIQYYNGEERAKGNILERFSAQQFPDLHSELNLSSLELGDSALYFCASSVDVVGTEAFFGQGTRLTVV.

The chain carries TRBV28 and TRBJ1-5, with D tentatively TRBD1 (6 bases). In germline, CDR1 is MDHEN, CDR2 SYDVKM. The CDR3 loop spans 15 amino acids. Trimming removed 6 bases at V and 6 bases at J, with 18 bases between. The CDR3 loop is CASRIGTNWGQPQHF. The CDR3 DNA reads as TGTGCCAGCAGGATCGGGACAAATTGGGGTCAGCCCCAGCATTTT.

V gene TRBV2 combines with J gene TRBJ2-7; TRBD2 agrees at 13 bases. Germline CDR1 SNHLY, CDR2 FYNNEI. Unmatched junction bases numbered 6, after V lost 6 bases and J lost 4 bases. The CDR3 is made up of 15 amino acids. The CDR3 sequence: CASRLLAGGQYEQYF. CDR3 coding DNA: TGTGCCAGCAGACTACTAGCGGGAGGGCAATACGAGCAGTACTTC. The full variable domain, its missing parts supplied by reference TRBV2 and TRBJ2-7, is EPEVTQTPSHQVTQMGQEVILRCVPISNHLYFYWYRQILGQKVEFLVSFYNNEISEKSEIFDDQFSVERPDGSNFTLKIRSTKLEDSAMYFCASRLLAGGQYEQYFGPGTRLTVT.

The chain is built from TRBV19 and TRBJ2-1, with 9 bases that match TRBD2. The ends lost 6 bases at V and 7 bases at J; junction bases unmatched: 13. Germline V CDR1 and CDR2: LNHDA, SQIVND (reference sequence). The CDR3 has 16 residues. The CDR3 protein is CASSPAMGLAVNEQFF. CDR3 nucleotides: TGTGCCAGTAGCCCCGCGATGGGACTAGCTGTGAATGAGCAGTTCTTC.

The rearrangement uses TRBV28 and TRBJ1-5; D remains ambiguous. The CDR3 consists of 15 residues. V was pared by 6 bases and J by 1 base, with 13 bases between. Germline-derived CDR1 and CDR2 are MDHEN and SYDVKM. DNA of the CDR3: TGTGCCAGCAGATATCTCGGGAGCAGCAATCAGCCCCAGCATTTT. Its translation is CASRYLGSSNQPQHF.

The chain uses TRBV28 and TRBJ1-5, with D perhaps matching TRBD1 (5 bases). The germline V and J ends were trimmed by 7 bases and 7 bases, with 17 bases remaining between them. Germline V CDR1 and CDR2: MDHEN, SYDVKM. The CDR3 has 14 residues. The CDR3 spells CASNSPQGRQPQHF. The CDR3 DNA reads TGTGCCAGCAACTCCCCTCAGGGCCGGCAGCCCCAGCATTTT. The full variable domain, in which reference TRBV28 and TRBJ1-5 provide the parts outside the CDR3, is DVKVTQSSRYLVKRTGEKVFLECVQDMDHENMFWYRQDPGLGLRLIYFSYDVKMKEKGDIPEGYSVSREKKERFSLILESASTNQTSMYLCASNSPQGRQPQHFGDGTRLSIL.

The chain couples TRBV6-1 to TRBJ1-2, with D possibly matching TRBD1 (6 bases). The germline CDR1 and CDR2 sequences are MNHNS and SASEGT. This CDR3 comprises 13 residues. V dropped 6 bases and J dropped 0 bases, with 8 bases sitting between them. The CDR3 DNA reads TGTGCCAGCAGGGGACACACTAACTATGGCTACACCTTC. This encodes CASRGHTNYGYTF.